A single sample is the source of the 5 T cell receptor beta chains below, sequenced in a study of spatial heterogeneity in lung cancer. Noted time point: sample taken at primary tumor resection. Sequencing of whole RNA from tumor, nontumor lung or frozen PBMC involved no sorting. TCRdb called the 5' RACE reads again in MiXCR, with one record for every CDR3 protein. The table has about 23,000 distinct CDR3 sequences, 4.5% to 5.5% seen once. Material: PBMCs, obtained at surgery. These receptors all come from a male donor with early-stage non-small cell lung cancer.

Relative to its sample, this clonotype is medium-sized (0.01 to 0.1%). The chain joins TRBV7-2 to TRBJ1-6; the D is unclear. This CDR3 region has 11 residues. V was clipped by 1 base and J by 8 bases, with 0 bases between them. The germline V gene has CDR1 SGHTA and CDR2 FQGNSA. CDR3 sequence reads: CASSLDSPLHF. The DNA for the CDR3 is TGTGCCAGCAGCTTAGATTCACCCCTCCACTTT.

Many counts were recorded for this clonotype. The rearrangement uses TRBV9 and TRBJ2-5; 8 bases map to TRBD2. In germline, CDR1 is SGDLS, CDR2 YYNGEE. This CDR3 has 16 amino acids. Trimming at V came to 0 bases and at J to 5 bases, leaving 9 bases not matched to a gene. The CDR3 reads CASSVDSGLAGETQYF. CDR3 nucleotide sequence: TGTGCCAGCAGCGTAGATTCCGGACTAGCTGGGGAGACCCAGTACTTC.

This clonotype was picked up many times. The CDR3 is CASSQGSGTSGSSGEQFF. In nucleotides, the CDR3 is TGTGCCAGCAGCCAAGGGTCCGGGACTAGCGGGTCCTCGGGTGAGCAGTTCTTC. This rearrangement joins TRBV4-2 to TRBJ2-1; TRBD2 agrees at 12 bases. Germline V gene data show CDR1 as LGHNA and CDR2 as YNFKEQ. The CDR3 covers 18 residues. Trimming took 1 base from V and 9 from J; bases not matched to a gene: 13.

In its sample, this clonotype was seen many times. The CDR3 spells CASRPSGTPRTDTQYF. The CDR3 DNA follows: TGTGCCAGCAGACCTAGCGGGACCCCACGCACAGATACGCAGTATTTT. This chain connects TRBV7-8 to TRBJ2-3; 9 nucleotides line up with TRBD2. CDR1 is SGHVS, CDR2 FQNEAQ, per germline. The CDR3 contains 16 residues. Trimming took 6 bases from V and 1 from J; bases not matched to a gene: 8. Full variable domain (remainder filled in from reference TRBV7-8 and TRBJ2-3): GAGVSQSPRYKVAKRGQDVALRCDPISGHVSLFWYQQALGQGPEFLTYFQNEAQLDKSGLPSDRFFAERPEGSVSTLKIQRTQQEDSAVYLCASRPSGTPRTDTQYFGPGTRLTVL.

This clonotype was counted at least ten times. This sequence joins TRBV4-2 and TRBJ2-5; 10 bases map to TRBD1. Germline V gene data show CDR1 as LGHNA and CDR2 as YNFKEQ. J gave up 4 bases and V 3 bases, and 8 bases lay outside the gene matches. The CDR3 is 16 residues long. CDR3 loop: CASSQEMTGGLETQYF. CDR3 in DNA: TGTGCCAGCAGCCAGGAGATGACAGGGGGCTTAGAGACCCAGTACTTC.